This TCR beta chain was observed in a study of T cell repertoires in cytomegalovirus infection. TCRdb reprocessed the reads via MiXCR and lists one record per CDR3 protein. The sample has tens of thousands of distinct CDR3 sequences; roughly a quarter are singletons. V lost 5 bases and J lost 1, with 15 bases in between. This CDR3 is built from 16 residues. Germline CDR1 is MNHEY and CDR2 is SMNVEV (reference sequence). Only a few counts were recorded for this clonotype. What it binds is not known. V usage is TRBV27 and J usage is TRBJ1-5, with D perhaps matching TRBD1 (5 bases). This TCR derives from a human donor in good health (CMV status not recorded). Some clones in this sample may be carry-over from other donors' samples. The sequenced sample was CD8+ T cells from cultured PBMCs, obtained from culture after CMV antigen stimulation. CDR3 coding DNA: TGTGCCAGCAGTGAGAGCGGGGCGGGAAGCAATCAGCCCCAGCATTTT. Its translation is CASSESGAGSNQPQHF.